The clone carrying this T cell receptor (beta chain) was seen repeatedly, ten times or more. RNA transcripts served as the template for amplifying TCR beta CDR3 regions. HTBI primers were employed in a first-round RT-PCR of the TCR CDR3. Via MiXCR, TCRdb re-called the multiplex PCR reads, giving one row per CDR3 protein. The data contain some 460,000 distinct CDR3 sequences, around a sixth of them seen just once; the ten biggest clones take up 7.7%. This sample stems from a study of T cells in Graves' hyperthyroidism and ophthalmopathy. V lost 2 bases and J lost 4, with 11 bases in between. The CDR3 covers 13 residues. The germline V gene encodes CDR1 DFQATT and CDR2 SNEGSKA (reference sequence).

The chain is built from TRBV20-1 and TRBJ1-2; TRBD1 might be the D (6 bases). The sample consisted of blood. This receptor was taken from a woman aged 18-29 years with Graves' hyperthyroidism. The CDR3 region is CSARRMGAYGYTF. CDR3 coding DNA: TGCAGTGCTAGAAGGATGGGGGCCTATGGCTACACCTTC.